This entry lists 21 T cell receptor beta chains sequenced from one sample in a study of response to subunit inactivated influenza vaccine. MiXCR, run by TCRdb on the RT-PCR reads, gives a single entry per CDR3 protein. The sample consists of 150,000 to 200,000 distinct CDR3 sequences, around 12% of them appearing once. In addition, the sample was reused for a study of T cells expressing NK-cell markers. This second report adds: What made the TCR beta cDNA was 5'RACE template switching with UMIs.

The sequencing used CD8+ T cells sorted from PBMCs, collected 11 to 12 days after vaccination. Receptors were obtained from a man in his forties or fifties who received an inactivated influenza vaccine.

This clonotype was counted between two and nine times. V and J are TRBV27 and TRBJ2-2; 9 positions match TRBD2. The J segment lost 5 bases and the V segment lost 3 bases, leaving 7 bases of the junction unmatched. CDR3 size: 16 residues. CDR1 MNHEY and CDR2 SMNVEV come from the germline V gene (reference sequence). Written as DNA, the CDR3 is TGTGCCAGCAGTTTGGGCGGGAGGGCCGTTACCGGGGAGCTGTTTTTT. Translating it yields CASSLGGRAVTGELFF.

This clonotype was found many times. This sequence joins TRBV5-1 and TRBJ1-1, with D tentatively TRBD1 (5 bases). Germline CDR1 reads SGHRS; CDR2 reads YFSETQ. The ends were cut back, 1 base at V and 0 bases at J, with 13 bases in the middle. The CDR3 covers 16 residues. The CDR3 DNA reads TGCGCCAGCAGCTTGATAACAGGAGACTTGAACACTGAAGCTTTCTTT. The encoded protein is CASSLITGDLNTEAFF.

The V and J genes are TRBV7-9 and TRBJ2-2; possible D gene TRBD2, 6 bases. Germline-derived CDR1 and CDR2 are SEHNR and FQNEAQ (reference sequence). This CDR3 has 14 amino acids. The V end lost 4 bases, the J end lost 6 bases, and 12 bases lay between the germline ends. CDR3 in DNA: TGTGCCAGCAGCTCCGAAGCGGGCCCCGGGGAGCTGTTTTTT. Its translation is CASSSEAGPGELFF. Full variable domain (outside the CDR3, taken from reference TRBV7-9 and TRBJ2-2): DTGVSQNPRHKITKRGQNVTFRCDPISEHNRLYWYRQTLGQGPEFLTYFQNEAQLEKSRLLSDRFSAERPKGSFSTLEIQRTEQGDSAMYLCASSSEAGPGELFFGEGSRLTVL.

DNA for the CDR3: TGTGCCAGCAGCTTAGCCCAGGTAGCGGCCTACCTAAACGAGCAGTACTTC. Amino acid sequence: CASSLAQVAAYLNEQYF. V and J are TRBV7-8 and TRBJ2-7; D perhaps matches TRBD2 (6 bases). The V gene lost 0 bases and the J gene lost 5 bases, with 20 bases spanning the gap. The germline V gene has CDR1 SGHVS and CDR2 FQNEAQ. The CDR3 contains 17 residues.

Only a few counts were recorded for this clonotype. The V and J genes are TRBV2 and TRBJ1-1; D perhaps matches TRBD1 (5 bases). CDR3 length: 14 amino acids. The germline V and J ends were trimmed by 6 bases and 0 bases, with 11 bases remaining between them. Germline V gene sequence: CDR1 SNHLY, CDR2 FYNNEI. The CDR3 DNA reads TGTGCCAGCAGGGGGACCAGTTTGAACACTGAAGCTTTCTTT. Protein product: CASRGTSLNTEAFF.

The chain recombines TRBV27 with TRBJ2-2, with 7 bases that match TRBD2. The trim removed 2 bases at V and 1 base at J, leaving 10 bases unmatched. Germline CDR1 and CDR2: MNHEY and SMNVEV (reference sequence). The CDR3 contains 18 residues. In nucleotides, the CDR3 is TGTGCCAGCAGTTTAAGGCGGGGGTTACGGATGAACACCGGGGAGCTGTTTTTT. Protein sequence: CASSLRRGLRMNTGELFF.

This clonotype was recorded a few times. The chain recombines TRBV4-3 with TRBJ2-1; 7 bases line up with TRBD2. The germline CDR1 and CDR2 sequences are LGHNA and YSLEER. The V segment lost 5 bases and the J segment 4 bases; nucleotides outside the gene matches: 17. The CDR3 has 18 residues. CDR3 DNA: TGCGCCAGCAGCTACCTACTAAGGCGGGGGTCGGTGTACAATGAGCAGTTCTTC. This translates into CASSYLLRRGSVYNEQFF.

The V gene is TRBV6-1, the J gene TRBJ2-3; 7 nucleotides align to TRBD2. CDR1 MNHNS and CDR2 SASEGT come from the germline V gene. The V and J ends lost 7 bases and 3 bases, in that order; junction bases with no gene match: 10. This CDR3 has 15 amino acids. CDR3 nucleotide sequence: TGTGCCAGCACCCCTTTCCCGCGGGGGACAGATACGCAGTATTTT. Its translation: CASTPFPRGTDTQYF.

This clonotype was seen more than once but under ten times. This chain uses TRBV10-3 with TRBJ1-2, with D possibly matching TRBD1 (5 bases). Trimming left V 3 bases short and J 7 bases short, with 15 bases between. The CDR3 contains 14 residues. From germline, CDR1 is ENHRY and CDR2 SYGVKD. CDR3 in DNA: TGTGCCATCAGTGACGGCAGGGAATTGCCTGGCTACACCTTC. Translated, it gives CAISDGRELPGYTF.

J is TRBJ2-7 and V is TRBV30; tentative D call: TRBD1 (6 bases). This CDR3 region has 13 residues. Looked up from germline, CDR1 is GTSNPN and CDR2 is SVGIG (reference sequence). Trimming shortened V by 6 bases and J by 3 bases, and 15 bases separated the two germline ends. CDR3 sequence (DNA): TGTGCCTGCCATGGGACACCGCTCTACGAGCAGTACTTC. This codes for CACHGTPLYEQYF.

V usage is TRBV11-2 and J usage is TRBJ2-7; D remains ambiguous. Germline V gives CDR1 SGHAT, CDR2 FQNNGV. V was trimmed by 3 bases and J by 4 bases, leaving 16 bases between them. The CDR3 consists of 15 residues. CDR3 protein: CASSFTTRRIYEQYF. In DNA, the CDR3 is TGTGCCAGCAGCTTTACCACAAGACGGATATACGAGCAGTACTTC.

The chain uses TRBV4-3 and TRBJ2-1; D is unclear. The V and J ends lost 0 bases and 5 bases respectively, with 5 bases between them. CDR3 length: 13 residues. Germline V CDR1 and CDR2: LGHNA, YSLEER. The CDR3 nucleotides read TGCGCCAGCAGCCAAGAACAGCACAATGAGCAGTTCTTC. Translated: CASSQEQHNEQFF.

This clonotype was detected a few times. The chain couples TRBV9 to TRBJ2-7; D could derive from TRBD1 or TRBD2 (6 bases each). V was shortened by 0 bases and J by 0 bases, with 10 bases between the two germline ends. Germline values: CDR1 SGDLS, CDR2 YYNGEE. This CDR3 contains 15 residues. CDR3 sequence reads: CASSVEGGPSYEQYF. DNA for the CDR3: TGTGCCAGCAGCGTAGAGGGGGGACCCTCCTACGAGCAGTACTTC.

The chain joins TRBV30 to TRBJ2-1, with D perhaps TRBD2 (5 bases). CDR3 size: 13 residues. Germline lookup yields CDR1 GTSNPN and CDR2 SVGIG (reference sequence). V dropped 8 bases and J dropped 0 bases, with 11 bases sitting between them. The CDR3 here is CARRANSYNEQFF. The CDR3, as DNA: TGTGCCCGGCGGGCGAACTCCTACAATGAGCAGTTCTTC. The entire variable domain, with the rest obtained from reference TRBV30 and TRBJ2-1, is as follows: SQTIHQWPATLVQPVGSPLSLECTVEGTSNPNLYWYRQAAGRGLQLLFYSVGIGQISSEVPQNLSASRPQDRQFILSSKKLLLSDSGFYLCARRANSYNEQFFGPGTRLTVL.

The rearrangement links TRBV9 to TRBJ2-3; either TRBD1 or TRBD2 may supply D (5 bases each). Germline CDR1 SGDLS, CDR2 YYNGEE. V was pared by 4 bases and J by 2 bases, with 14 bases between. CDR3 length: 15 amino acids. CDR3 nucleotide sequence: TGTGCCAGCAGCTCGACCGGGGCCTCCACAGATACGCAGTATTTT. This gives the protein CASSSTGASTDTQYF.

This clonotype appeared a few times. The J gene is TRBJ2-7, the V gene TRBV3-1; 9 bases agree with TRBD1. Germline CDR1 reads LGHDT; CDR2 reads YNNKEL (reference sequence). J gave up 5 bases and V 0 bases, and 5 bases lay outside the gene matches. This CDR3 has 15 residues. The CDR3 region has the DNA TGTGCCAGCAGCCAAGAGGGGACAGGGTTCGACGAGCAGTACTTC. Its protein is CASSQEGTGFDEQYF.

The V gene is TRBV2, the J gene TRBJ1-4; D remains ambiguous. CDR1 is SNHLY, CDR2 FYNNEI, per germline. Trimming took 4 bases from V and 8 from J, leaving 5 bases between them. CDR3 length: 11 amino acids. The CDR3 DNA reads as TGTGCCAGCAGTGCGGCGGAAAAACTGTTTTTT. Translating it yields CASSAAEKLFF.

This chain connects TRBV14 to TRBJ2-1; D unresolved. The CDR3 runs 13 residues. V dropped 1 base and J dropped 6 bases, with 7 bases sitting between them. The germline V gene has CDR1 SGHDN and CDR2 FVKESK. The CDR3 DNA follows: TGTGCCAGCAGCCAAGCGGCGCCCAATGAGCAGTTCTTC. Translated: CASSQAAPNEQFF.

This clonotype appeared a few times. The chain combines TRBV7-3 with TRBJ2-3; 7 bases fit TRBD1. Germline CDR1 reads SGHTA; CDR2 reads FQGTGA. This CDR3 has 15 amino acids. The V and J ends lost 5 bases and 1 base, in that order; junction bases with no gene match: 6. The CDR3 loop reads CASSPRGLGTDTQYF. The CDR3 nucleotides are TGTGCCAGCAGCCCGAGGGGGCTGGGCACAGATACGCAGTATTTT.

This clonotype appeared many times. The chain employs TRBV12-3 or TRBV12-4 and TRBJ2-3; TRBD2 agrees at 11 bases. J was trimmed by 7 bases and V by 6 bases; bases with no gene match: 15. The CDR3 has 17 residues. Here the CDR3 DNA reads TGTGCCAGCAGCTCGTACCTTAGCGGGGGGGCCCGAAATACGCAGTATTTT. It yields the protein CASSSYLSGGARNTQYF.

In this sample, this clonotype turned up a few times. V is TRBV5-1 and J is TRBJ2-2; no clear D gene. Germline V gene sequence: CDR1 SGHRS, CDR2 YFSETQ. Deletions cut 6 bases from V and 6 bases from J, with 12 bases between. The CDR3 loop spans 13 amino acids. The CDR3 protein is CASKIVVAGELFF. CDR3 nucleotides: TGCGCCAGCAAAATAGTGGTTGCCGGGGAGCTGTTTTTT.